Listed below are T cell receptor beta chains from one sample, sequenced in a study of blood T cell repertoires in COVID-19. TCRdb's copy holds only in-frame clones and misses some; the assay was immunoSEQ multiplex PCR. The sample has about 120,000 clones; 79% are singletons. The source material was peripheral blood. The receptors were gathered from an elderly woman with acute or convalescent COVID-19. CDR3s include the opening cysteine and the closing phenylalanine or tryptophan. The order of the fields is D gene, V gene, clone size, J gene, CDR3 protein, CDR3 DNA. A D gene is named only where the DNA matches it firmly. Expanded clones get a size class; other rows say once, few or many, or leave the size out.

d_gene: TRBD1
v_gene: TRBV6-5
abundance: -
j_gene: TRBJ2-5
CDR3aa: CAGVGQGQETQYF
CDR3nt: TGTGCCGGCGTCGGACAGGGGCAAGAGACCCAGTACTTC

d_gene: TRBD2
v_gene: TRBV5-1
abundance: few
j_gene: TRBJ2-3
CDR3aa: CASSLSGGITDTQYF
CDR3nt: TGCGCCAGCAGCTTGTCCGGGGGGATCACAGATACGCAGTATTTT

d_gene: TRBD1
v_gene: TRBV6-5
abundance: -
j_gene: TRBJ2-1
CDR3aa: CASSPGQPNEQFF
CDR3nt: TGTGCCAGCAGCCCGGGACAGCCGAATGAGCAGTTCTTC

d_gene: -
v_gene: TRBV18
abundance: once
j_gene: TRBJ1-4
CDR3aa: CASSPRGTGEKLFF
CDR3nt: TGTGCCAGCTCACCACGGGGAACAGGTGAAAAACTGTTTTTT

d_gene: -
v_gene: TRBV6-5
abundance: -
j_gene: TRBJ2-3
CDR3aa: CASRDSSTDTQYF
CDR3nt: TGTGCCAGCCGGGACTCCAGCACAGATACGCAGTATTTT

d_gene: TRBD2
v_gene: TRBV4-2
abundance: -
j_gene: TRBJ2-7
CDR3aa: CASSQDLGGTSYEQYF
CDR3nt: TGTGCCAGCAGCCAAGATCTGGGGGGGACCTCCTACGAGCAGTACTTC

d_gene: -
v_gene: TRBV6-2/TRBV6-3
abundance: -
j_gene: TRBJ2-1
CDR3aa: CASSHVPRGRASGQFF
CDR3nt: TGTGCCAGCAGCCACGTCCCTCGGGGTCGCGCCTCCGGGCAGTTCTTC

d_gene: -
v_gene: TRBV19
abundance: once
j_gene: TRBJ1-4
CDR3aa: CATATVGNEKLFF
CDR3nt: TGTGCCACCGCGACAGTCGGTAATGAAAAACTGTTTTTT

d_gene: -
v_gene: TRBV12-3/TRBV12-4
abundance: -
j_gene: TRBJ2-7
CDR3aa: CASSLQNTYEQYF
CDR3nt: TGTGCCAGCAGTTTACAGAACACCTACGAGCAGTACTTC

d_gene: -
v_gene: TRBV28
abundance: -
j_gene: TRBJ1-1
CDR3aa: CASSLDSGRTEAFF
CDR3nt: TGTGCCAGCAGTTTAGACAGCGGGCGAACTGAAGCTTTCTTT

d_gene: TRBD1
v_gene: TRBV5-1
abundance: -
j_gene: TRBJ2-1
CDR3aa: CASSLRTGDYNEQFF
CDR3nt: TGCGCCAGCAGCTTGCGGACAGGGGACTACAATGAGCAGTTCTTC

d_gene: TRBD1
v_gene: TRBV6-6
abundance: -
j_gene: TRBJ1-3
CDR3aa: CASTTGGGNTIYF
CDR3nt: TGTGCCAGCACGACAGGGGGCGGAAACACCATATATTTT

d_gene: -
v_gene: TRBV14
abundance: -
j_gene: TRBJ1-1
CDR3aa: CASSLSGEFDAEAFF
CDR3nt: TGTGCCAGCAGCCTATCCGGGGAGTTCGACGCTGAAGCTTTCTTT

d_gene: TRBD1
v_gene: TRBV19
abundance: -
j_gene: TRBJ1-4
CDR3aa: CASTGVASNEKLFF
CDR3nt: TGTGCCAGCACAGGGGTCGCATCTAATGAAAAACTGTTTTTT

d_gene: TRBD2
v_gene: TRBV19
abundance: -
j_gene: TRBJ2-7
CDR3aa: CASSPGLAPSEQYF
CDR3nt: TGTGCCAGTAGTCCGGGACTAGCACCTTCGGAGCAGTACTTC

d_gene: TRBD1
v_gene: TRBV14
abundance: -
j_gene: TRBJ2-3
CDR3aa: CASATGTGYTDTQYF
CDR3nt: TGTGCCAGCGCAACGGGGACAGGATACACAGATACGCAGTATTTT

d_gene: -
v_gene: TRBV9
abundance: -
j_gene: TRBJ2-3
CDR3aa: CASSPRYPDTQYF
CDR3nt: TGTGCCAGCAGCCCGAGGTACCCGGATACGCAGTATTTT

d_gene: -
v_gene: TRBV5-4
abundance: -
j_gene: TRBJ2-1
CDR3aa: CASSFGSQNSYNEQFF
CDR3nt: TGTGCCAGCAGCTTTGGGAGCCAAAACTCCTACAATGAGCAGTTCTTC

d_gene: -
v_gene: TRBV7-9
abundance: -
j_gene: TRBJ1-2
CDR3aa: CASSHENYGYTF
CDR3nt: TGTGCCAGCAGCCACGAGAACTATGGCTACACCTTC

d_gene: -
v_gene: TRBV9
abundance: -
j_gene: TRBJ1-1
CDR3aa: CASSVYGGTEAFF
CDR3nt: TGTGCCAGCAGCGTATATGGAGGGACTGAAGCTTTCTTT

d_gene: TRBD2
v_gene: TRBV14
abundance: -
j_gene: TRBJ2-7
CDR3aa: CASSPSGGYEQYF
CDR3nt: TGTGCCAGCAGCCCCTCGGGGGGCTACGAGCAGTACTTC

d_gene: TRBD2
v_gene: TRBV6-5
abundance: -
j_gene: TRBJ2-3
CDR3aa: CASTLRGLAGDTQYF
CDR3nt: TGTGCCAGCACCCTACGGGGGCTAGCGGGAGATACGCAGTATTTT

d_gene: TRBD1
v_gene: TRBV7-2
abundance: -
j_gene: TRBJ2-3
CDR3aa: CASSFLRDRGFTDTQYF
CDR3nt: TGTGCCAGCAGCTTCCTTCGGGACAGGGGCTTCACAGATACGCAGTATTTT

d_gene: -
v_gene: TRBV5-5
abundance: -
j_gene: TRBJ2-6
CDR3aa: CASSLPGLSSGANVLTF
CDR3nt: TGTGCCAGCAGCTTACCGGGACTCAGCTCTGGGGCCAACGTCCTGACTTTC

d_gene: -
v_gene: TRBV6-5
abundance: -
j_gene: TRBJ1-5
CDR3aa: CASTHSWNQPQHF
CDR3nt: TGTGCCAGCACCCACAGTTGGAATCAGCCCCAGCATTTT

d_gene: TRBD1
v_gene: TRBV5-1
abundance: -
j_gene: TRBJ2-7
CDR3aa: CASSLDPGQTYEQYF
CDR3nt: TGCGCCAGCAGCTTGGATCCGGGACAGACCTACGAGCAGTACTTC

d_gene: -
v_gene: TRBV2
abundance: -
j_gene: TRBJ1-1
CDR3aa: CASSYGTPNTEAFF
CDR3nt: TGTGCCAGCAGCTACGGGACACCAAACACTGAAGCTTTCTTT

d_gene: TRBD1
v_gene: TRBV7-2
abundance: -
j_gene: TRBJ1-2
CDR3aa: CASSLVSGQGSANYGYTF
CDR3nt: TGTGCCAGCAGCTTAGTCTCAGGACAGGGTTCGGCTAACTATGGCTACACCTTC

d_gene: -
v_gene: TRBV10-2
abundance: -
j_gene: TRBJ1-1
CDR3aa: CASSESTRGTEAFF
CDR3nt: TGCGCCAGCAGTGAGTCGACTCGCGGGACTGAAGCTTTCTTT

d_gene: TRBD1
v_gene: TRBV2
abundance: -
j_gene: TRBJ2-3
CDR3aa: CASKTGEDTDTQYF
CDR3nt: TGTGCCAGCAAAACAGGGGAAGACACAGATACGCAGTATTTT